This T cell receptor beta chain was sequenced during a study of PD-1 blockade in classical Hodgkin lymphoma. The CDR3 covers 12 residues. Trimming removed 6 bases at V and 7 bases at J, with 15 bases between. CDR1 and CDR2 from the germline V gene are SQVTM and ANQGSEA. Measured with immunoSEQ multiplex PCR; TCRdb has only the in-frame clones, and not every one. Of 66,000 or so clones detected, roughly two thirds appear once; the ten largest clones hold approximately 9%. Patients all relapsed after autologous stem cell transplantation, and there was variation in brentuximab vedotin exposure. The receptor comes from a human donor with classical Hodgkin lymphoma. The source material was peripheral blood mononuclear cells (PBMCs), sampled before the second cycle of nivolumab. The chain carries TRBV29-1 and TRBJ1-2, with D possibly TRBD1 on 5 matching bases. CDR3 nucleotide sequence: TGCAGCGTCTCTAGAGGGGCGGGTGGCTACACCTTC. Protein: CSVSRGAGGYTF.